Presented here are 9 T cell receptor beta chains from one specimen sequenced in a study of CD8+ T cells in alopecia areata. Extracted from the samples, RNA was reverse transcribed into cDNA to serve as the sequencing template. This table comes from immunoSEQ multiplex PCR, and its TCRdb copy is limited to in-frame clones, with some not included. Sampling found 270,000 or so clones, none seen once. Cells pooled from cutaneous lymph nodes were sorted on CD4, CD8alpha, NKG2D, NKG2ACE and other markers. Sequencing was done on a sample of CD4+ T cells sorted from a lymph node. The source of these receptors is a C3H/HeJ mouse with alopecia areata. MHC haplotype of the mouse line: H2-k.

Notes on this clone: Mouse gene names and germline throughout. Read data end 4 residues before the CDR3 end; the end is taken from the germline J gene. This chain joins TRBV14 and TRBJ2-5; TRBD2 aligns across 9 bases. CDR3 length: 14 amino acids. Unmatched junction bases numbered 3, after V lost 5 bases and J lost 2 bases. Germline CDR1 and CDR2: SGHDT and FRDEAV. The CDR3 loop is CASSYWGVQDTQYF. CDR3 bases read: TGTGCCAGCAGCTACTGGGGGGTCCAAGAC.

In the case of this clone: Genes here carry mouse names. The CDR3 goes on 4 residues after the read ends, and that part is filled in from the germline J gene. The chain recombines TRBV13-1 with TRBJ2-2; 8 bases are shared with TRBD2. Germline lookup yields CDR1 NSHNY and CDR2 SYGAGN. The CDR3 runs 15 residues. The trim removed 5 bases at V and 1 base at J, leaving 4 bases unmatched. The part of the CDR3 DNA that was read is TGTGCCAGCAGCCTACTGGGGGTAAACACCGGG. Translated: CASSLLGVNTG. The whole CDR3 protein reads CASSLLGVNTGQLYF.

This clone appeared many times. This could be a read error, since a much larger clone is one nucleotide away. The genes are named according to mouse. The CDR3 is cut off 4 residues early in the read; its end comes from the germline J gene. Other DNA sequences in the same sample also yield this CDR3. The rearrangement links TRBV19 to TRBJ2-2, with TRBD1 as a possible D gene (6 bases). The germline gives CDR1 FNHDT, CDR2 SITEND (reference sequence). This CDR3 spans 14 amino acids. Trimming removed 5 bases from V and 0 bases from J, with 8 bases in between. The sequenced part of the CDR3 DNA is TGTGCCAGCAGAGGGACAACAAACACCGGG. Encoded protein: CASRGTTNTG. The entire CDR3 sequence reads CASRGTTNTGQLYF. The variable domain in full, with the rest retrieved from reference TRBV19 and TRBJ2-2, is GGIITQTPKFLIGQEGQKLTLKCQQNFNHDTMYWYRQDSGKGLRLIYYSITENDLQKGDLSEGYDASREKKSSFSLTVTSAQKNEMAVFLCASRGTTNTGQLYFGEGSKLTVL.

This clone occurred many times. Mouse names are used for the genes. The read ends 4 residues early relative to the CDR3; the germline J gene fills the gap. Other DNA sequences in the same sample also yield this CDR3. The chain is built from TRBV13-1 and TRBJ1-2, with TRBD1 matching 8 bases. With 2 bases clipped from V and 0 bases from J, the junction kept 0 bases outside the gene matches. The CDR3 length is 14 residues. The germline CDR1 and CDR2 sequences are NSHNY and SYGAGN. The CDR3: CASSEGQANSDYTF. The CDR3 bases that were read are TGTGCCAGCAGTGAGGGACAGGCAAACTCC.

Comments on this clone: Genes and germline come from the mouse. The read finishes 4 residues shy of the CDR3 end, and the germline J gene is used to complete it. Other DNA sequences of this sample code for an identical CDR3. The chain combines TRBV1 with TRBJ2-1; 9 nucleotides match TRBD2. The junction had 1 base not matched to a gene; V was cut back by 0 bases and J by 4 bases. The CDR3 spans 15 residues. The germline gives CDR1 NSQYPW, CDR2 LRSPGD (reference sequence). The CDR3 sequence is CTCSADGGAYAEQFF. The CDR3 bases that were read are TGCACCTGCAGTGCAGATGGGGGGGCTTATGCT. The full variable domain, completed using reference TRBV1 and TRBJ2-1, is VTLLEQNPRWRLVPRGQAVNLRCILKNSQYPWMSWYQQDLQKQLQWLFTLRSPGDKEVKSLPGADYLATRVTDTELRLQVANMSQGRTLYCTCSADGGAYAEQFFGPGTRLTVL.

With regard to this clone: Gene names follow the mouse nomenclature. Read coverage stops 4 residues before the CDR3 terminus; the germline J gene supplies the remainder. The chain links TRBV5 to TRBJ1-1; 7 bases map to TRBD1. Germline V gene data show CDR1 as LGHNA and CDR2 as YNLKQL (reference sequence). The CDR3 runs to 13 residues. This CDR3 is CASSLTGTAEVFF. The part of the CDR3 DNA that was read is TGTGCCAGCAGCCTTACCGGGACAGCA.

This clone was seen a few times. Gene names are the mouse ones. The read comes to an end 4 residues before the CDR3 does, leaving the germline J gene to fill in the end. The rearrangement links TRBV1 to TRBJ1-1; D is perhaps TRBD1 (5 bases). The germline CDR1 and CDR2 sequences are NSQYPW and LRSPGD (reference sequence). This CDR3 has 14 residues. The DNA read from the CDR3 is TGCACCTGCAGTGCAGAAGACAGAGGCGCA. As protein: CTCSAEDRGA. The full-length CDR3 reads as CTCSAEDRGAEVFF.

This clone turned up a few times. Genes and germline are mouse. The sequenced fragment ends 4 residues before the CDR3 boundary, so the rest is inferred from the germline J gene. The J gene is TRBJ2-2, the V gene TRBV14; D possibly corresponds to TRBD1 (6 bases). Per germline, CDR1 SGHDT and CDR2 FRDEAV. V was pared by 5 bases and J by 0 bases, with 11 bases between. CDR3 length equals 15 residues. CDR3: CASRPGTSNTGQLYF. The CDR3 DNA, read in part, is TGTGCCAGCAGACCCGGGACATCAAACACCGGG.

With regard to this clone: Gene labels here are mouse ones. The CDR3 bases that were read are TGTGCCAGCAGTGGGTCACAGGGGGCT. It translates to CASSGSQGA. The CDR3 as a whole reads CASSGSQGAEQFF. The gene calls are TRBV13-1 and TRBJ2-1; 7 nucleotides align to TRBD1. From the germline J gene comes the end of the CDR3, since the read stops 4 residues before it. The CDR3 is 13 residues long. Germline V gene lookup returns CDR1 NSHNY and CDR2 SYGAGN.